These 26 T cell receptor beta chains were all obtained from the same sample, sequenced in a study of CD8+ T cells in alopecia areata. After isolation, RNA underwent reverse transcription to generate cDNA as the sequencing template. This table comes from immunoSEQ multiplex PCR, and its TCRdb copy is limited to in-frame clones, with some not included. Recorded here are about 270,000 clones, with no singletons, and the ten leading clones hold about 1.1%. Combined cutaneous lymph node cells underwent sorting by CD4, CD8alpha, NKG2D, NKG2ACE and additional markers. Sequenced material: CD4+ T cells sorted from a lymph node. These TCRs come from a C3H/HeJ mouse with alopecia areata. Mice of this strain are of MHC haplotype H2-k.

The sample holds many counts of this clone. Genes and germline are mouse. The CDR3 extends 4 residues past the end of the read, so its final part is completed from the germline J gene. The gene calls are TRBV1 and TRBJ2-3; D is possibly TRBD2 (6 bases). The V gene's germline CDR1 is NSQYPW and CDR2 LRSPGD (reference sequence). V lost 2 bases and J 0 bases, leaving 12 bases between the germline ends. This CDR3 region has 16 residues. This chain's CDR3 is CTCSAPGASSAETLYF. CDR3 bases read: TGCACCTGCAGTGCACCTGGGGCCTCTAGTGCAGAA.

Concerning this clone: Mouse gene names apply. The read ends 4 residues shy of where the CDR3 ends; the end is completed using the germline J gene. The genes are TRBV13-1 and TRBJ2-3, with 8 bases aligning to TRBD2. The CDR3 has 16 residues. Germline V gives CDR1 NSHNY, CDR2 SYGAGN. Trimming removed 0 bases from V and 3 bases from J; junction bases left unmatched: 6. The covered CDR3 bases are TGTGCCAGCAGTGATGCTAGGGGGGGCGAGGCAGAA. Its translation is CASSDARGGEAE. The full CDR3 protein reads CASSDARGGEAETLYF.

With respect to this clone: Mouse gene names apply. The read comes to an end 4 residues before the CDR3 does, leaving the germline J gene to fill in the end. The gene calls are TRBV13-1 and TRBJ2-1; 7 bases match TRBD1. CDR3 length: 13 residues. CDR1 and CDR2 from the germline V gene are NSHNY and SYGAGN. CDR3 protein: CASSEDRAAEQFF. The CDR3 DNA, read in part, is TGTGCCAGCAGTGAAGACAGGGCGGCT.

About this clone itself: Gene names and germline match the mouse. The read ends 3 residues early relative to the CDR3; the germline J gene fills the gap. This chain links TRBV1 with TRBJ1-6, with D perhaps TRBD1 (6 bases). TRBJ1-6 has ORF status, its function being uncertain. The CDR3 is made up of 16 amino acids. The ends were cut back, 0 bases at V and 6 bases at J, with 12 bases in the middle. Per germline, CDR1 NSQYPW and CDR2 LRSPGD (reference sequence). CDR3 sequence: CTCSADQGPINSPLYF. The sequenced CDR3 bases are TGCACCTGCAGTGCAGATCAGGGGCCCATTAATTCGCCC.

This clone has a count of ten or more. Any gene name here is a mouse gene name. With the read ending 4 residues before the CDR3 end, the germline J gene is used to fill in that end. The same CDR3 is also encoded by other DNA sequences in this sample. This rearrangement joins TRBV17 to TRBJ2-1, with 11 bases lining up with TRBD1. V was clipped by 3 bases and J by 3 bases; unmatched bases: 1. The CDR3 sequence is 15 residues long. The germline V gene encodes CDR1 MNHDT and CDR2 YYDKIL. The CDR3 bases that were read are TGTGCTAGCAGTAGGGGACAGGGGGGCTATGCT. Its protein is CASSRGQGGYA. The entire CDR3 reads CASSRGQGGYAEQFF.

This clone was seen a few times. Genes and germline come from the mouse. The DNA ends 4 residues before the CDR3 does, and the rest of the CDR3 is filled in from the germline J gene. This chain joins TRBV13-1 and TRBJ2-2, with D perhaps TRBD2 (5 bases). The CDR3 runs 12 residues. Per germline, CDR1 NSHNY and CDR2 SYGAGN. The CDR3 bases that were read are TGTGCCAGCAGTGATTCTGGGGGG. It specifies CASSDSGG. The full CDR3 reads CASSDSGGQLYF.

To note about this clone: Mouse gene names apply. The read halts 4 residues ahead of the CDR3 end, with the missing end drawn from the germline J gene. The rearrangement links TRBV31 to TRBJ2-4, with 7 bases matching TRBD1. The CDR3 consists of 14 residues. CDR1 is GKSSPN, CDR2 SITVG, per germline. V dropped 3 bases and J dropped 0; count of bases not matched to a gene: 3. The CDR3 DNA, read in part, is TGTGCCTGGAGCTACAGGGGTAGTCAAAAC. It encodes CAWSYRGSQN. The full CDR3 sequence reads CAWSYRGSQNTLYF.

This clone was seen more than once but under ten times. The listed genes are named as in mouse. The read stops 4 residues short of the end of the CDR3; the missing end is completed from the germline J gene. The identical CDR3 is also encoded by other nucleotide sequences in the sample. The chain combines TRBV5 with TRBJ2-5; 10 positions agree with TRBD1. The CDR3 totals 15 residues. The germline V gene encodes CDR1 LGHNA and CDR2 YNLKQL (reference sequence). With 2 bases clipped from V and 3 bases from J, the junction kept 2 bases outside the gene matches. The DNA read from the CDR3 is TGTGCCAGCAGCCAACCGGGACAGGGGCAAGAC. Translating it yields CASSQPGQGQD. The entire CDR3 is CASSQPGQGQDTQYF.

This clone showed up just a few times. The gene names here belong to mouse. The missing CDR3 end, 4 residues past where the read stops, is filled in from the germline J gene. The rearrangement joins TRBV1 to TRBJ2-3; D not resolved. Germline V gives CDR1 NSQYPW, CDR2 LRSPGD (reference sequence). This CDR3 comprises 14 residues. With 3 bases removed from V and 0 bases from J, the gap between germline ends came to 7 bases. This chain's CDR3 is CTCSAWPSAETLYF. CDR3 DNA, as far as it was read: TGCACCTGCAGTGCCTGGCCTAGTGCAGAA.

As to this clone: With a much larger clone just one base away, this may be a read error. Genes and germline are mouse. The read falls 4 residues short of the CDR3 end, and the missing part is taken from the germline J gene. This chain connects TRBV19 to TRBJ2-5; TRBD1 agrees at 11 bases. Germline V CDR1 and CDR2: FNHDT, SITEND (reference sequence). The CDR3 length is 13 residues. CDR3 loop: CASSGTGGDTQYF. CDR3 DNA, as far as it was read: TGTGCCAGCAGTGGGACAGGGGGAGAC.

This clone showed up just a few times. Mouse gene names and germline throughout. This specimen includes other DNA sequences encoding the same CDR3. Incomplete CDR3 DNA: TGTGCCAGCAGTCCCGGGACAAACTATGCT. Translated: CASSPGTNYA. The whole CDR3 sequence reads CASSPGTNYAEQFF. The V call is TRBV14, the J call TRBJ2-1; D may be TRBD1 (6 bases). The read halts 4 residues ahead of the CDR3 end, with the missing end drawn from the germline J gene. The germline gives CDR1 SGHDT, CDR2 FRDEAV. The CDR3 consists of 14 residues. The germline V and J ends were trimmed by 4 bases and 1 base, with 9 bases remaining between them.

This clone was seen a handful of times. Gene names refer to mouse genes. The DNA ends 4 residues before the CDR3 does, and the rest of the CDR3 is filled in from the germline J gene. The chain joins TRBV17 to TRBJ2-1; 10 bases fit TRBD2. Germline-derived CDR1 and CDR2 are MNHDT and YYDKIL. The CDR3 is 16 residues long. V dropped 6 bases and J dropped 0; count of bases not matched to a gene: 5. CDR3 in amino acids: CASRRLGGHNYAEQFF. Partial CDR3 DNA: TGTGCTAGCAGACGACTGGGGGGCCATAACTATGCT.

On this clone itself: Gene names and germline refer to mouse. The read ends 3 residues before the CDR3 terminus; that terminus is restored from the germline J gene. This rearrangement joins TRBV13-1 to TRBJ1-6; a weak D match, TRBD1 (5 bases). TRBJ1-6 is an ORF, and what it does is uncertain. Germline V lookup: CDR1 NSHNY, CDR2 SYGAGN. The CDR3 totals 16 residues. The V end lost 3 bases, the J end lost 6 bases, and 16 bases lay between the germline ends. CDR3 bases read: TGTGCCAGCAGTGGGGCGCGGGGAAGGGGTAATTCGCCC. This codes for CASSGARGRGNSP. The full CDR3 protein reads CASSGARGRGNSPLYF.

This clone has a handful of counts. Gene names are mouse gene names. The DNA ends 3 residues before the CDR3 does, and the rest of the CDR3 is filled in from the germline J gene. The J gene is TRBJ1-6, the V gene TRBV19; D possibly corresponds to TRBD1 (6 bases). TRBJ1-6 is placed among ORFs of uncertain function. The CDR3 totals 13 residues. V was clipped by 5 bases and J by 9 bases, with 12 bases between them. Germline V CDR1 and CDR2: FNHDT, SITEND (reference sequence). CDR3: CASRNRVGSPLYF. Incomplete CDR3 DNA: TGTGCCAGCAGGAACAGGGTGGGTTCGCCC.

Only a few counts were recorded for this clone. All gene names here are mouse names. The CDR3 goes on 4 residues after the read ends, and that part is filled in from the germline J gene. The chain carries TRBV19 and TRBJ2-7; TRBD1 matches at 9 bases. V trimming: 0 bases; J trimming: 3 bases; junction bases outside the gene matches: 4. The CDR3 length is 15 residues. Germline V gene lookup returns CDR1 FNHDT and CDR2 SITEND (reference sequence). CDR3 DNA, as far as it was read: TGTGCCAGCAGTATAGCTCAGGACAGGGGCTAT. It encodes CASSIAQDRGY. The full CDR3 reads CASSIAQDRGYEQYF.

Of note for this clone: Genes here carry mouse names. The DNA ends 4 residues before the CDR3 does, and the rest of the CDR3 is filled in from the germline J gene. This sequence joins TRBV5 and TRBJ2-2; 10 bases are a match to TRBD1. The trim removed 2 bases at V and 4 bases at J, leaving 4 bases unmatched. The CDR3 contains 16 residues. The germline gives CDR1 LGHNA, CDR2 YNLKQL (reference sequence). CDR3 protein: CASSQRQGAGTGQLYF. The DNA read from the CDR3 is TGTGCCAGCAGCCAACGACAGGGGGCGGGCACCGGG.

Worth noting for this clone: All gene names here are mouse names. The CDR3 goes on 4 residues after the read ends, and that part is filled in from the germline J gene. V usage is TRBV14 and J usage is TRBJ2-4; 7 bases line up with TRBD2. Germline-derived CDR1 and CDR2 are SGHDT and FRDEAV. This CDR3 has 14 amino acids. V lost 2 bases, J lost 0 bases, and 0 bases stayed unmatched. The DNA read from the CDR3 is TGTGCCAGCAGTTTTGGGGGGAGTCAAAAC. It codes for CASSFGGSQN. The complete CDR3 reads CASSFGGSQNTLYF.

In regard to this clone: The gene names given are mouse names. The read ends 4 residues before the CDR3 terminus; that terminus is restored from the germline J gene. Other DNA sequences in this sample translate to the same CDR3. The rearrangement links TRBV13-1 to TRBJ2-3; maybe TRBD1 (6 bases). Germline V gives CDR1 NSHNY, CDR2 SYGAGN. V was shortened by 0 bases and J by 0 bases, with 11 bases between the two germline ends. This CDR3 spans 16 amino acids. The CDR3 bases that were read are TGTGCCAGCAGTGATGCAAGGGGGTCTAGTGCAGAA. Protein: CASSDARGSSAE. The full CDR3 protein reads CASSDARGSSAETLYF.

Concerning this clone itself: Mouse germline and gene names are used. The CDR3 extends 4 residues past the end of the read, so its final part is completed from the germline J gene. This chain uses TRBV19 with TRBJ2-4; possibly TRBD1 for D (6 bases). The CDR3 sequence is 13 residues long. Germline loops: CDR1 FNHDT, CDR2 SITEND (reference sequence). This CDR3 is CASIPGQENTLYF. The sequenced CDR3 bases are TGTGCCAGCATCCCGGGACAAGAAAAC.

This clone was seen a handful of times. Gene labels here are mouse ones. The read ends 4 residues before the CDR3 terminus; that terminus is restored from the germline J gene. The sample holds other DNA sequences that translate to the same CDR3. V gene TRBV13-1 combines with J gene TRBJ2-1; 9 bases align to TRBD1. Germline V lookup: CDR1 NSHNY, CDR2 SYGAGN. The CDR3 spans 15 residues. Unmatched junction bases numbered 2, after V lost 3 bases and J lost 1 base. This CDR3 reads CASSGDRGNYAEQFF. The covered CDR3 bases are TGTGCCAGCAGTGGAGACAGGGGGAACTATGCT.

This clone was seen a few times. A much larger clone lies a single base off, so this may be a read error. Gene names denote mouse genes. The read terminates 4 residues before the CDR3 end, so the remaining end is supplied by the germline J gene. The chain uses TRBV5 and TRBJ2-1; TRBD1 matches 9 bases. Germline CDR1 is LGHNA and CDR2 is YNLKQL (reference sequence). Trimming removed 6 bases from V and 2 bases from J; junction bases left unmatched: 2. The CDR3 covers 14 residues. The CDR3 spells CASSDRGDYAEQFF. CDR3 DNA, as far as it was read: TGTGCCAGCAGTGACAGGGGGGACTATGCT.

This clone was counted only a few times. The germline and genes are mouse ones. The sequence runs out 4 residues before the end of the CDR3; the remainder is reconstructed from the germline J gene. The same CDR3 can be traced to other DNA sequences in this sample. The V call is TRBV19, the J call TRBJ2-3, with 8 bases fitting TRBD1. CDR1 is FNHDT and CDR2 is SITEND in the germline V gene (reference sequence). V shed 5 bases, J shed 0 bases, and the junction held 8 bases outside the gene matches. This CDR3 contains 16 residues. The CDR3: CASSPLTGGSAETLYF. Incomplete CDR3 DNA: TGTGCCAGCAGCCCCCTCACAGGGGGGAGTGCAGAA.

The sample holds many counts of this clone. The listed genes are named as in mouse. Sequencing ends 4 residues short of the CDR3 end; the germline J gene provides the rest. The chain employs TRBV17 and TRBJ2-5; 12 bases fit TRBD1. CDR3 length: 15 residues. Germline CDR1 is MNHDT and CDR2 is YYDKIL. The sequenced CDR3 bases are TGTGCTAGCAGTTGGGACAGGGGGCTAGGAGAC. Protein product: CASSWDRGLGD. The CDR3 reads in full as CASSWDRGLGDTQYF.

This clone was recorded at least ten times. Here the gene names and germline are mouse. The read stops 4 residues short of the end of the CDR3; the missing end is completed from the germline J gene. This rearrangement joins TRBV13-1 to TRBJ2-2, with TRBD1 as a possible D gene (7 bases). Between the trimmed V and J ends, which lost 3 bases and 3 bases, there was a span of 12 bases. CDR3 length: 15 residues. Germline V lookup: CDR1 NSHNY, CDR2 SYGAGN. CDR3 amino acids: CASSAQGGYTGQLYF. The covered CDR3 bases are TGTGCCAGCAGTGCCCAGGGGGGATACACCGGG.

This clone was recorded a few times. Here the gene names and germline are mouse. The CDR3 goes on 4 residues after the read ends, and that part is filled in from the germline J gene. The sample has other DNA sequences that encode this CDR3 too. The chain has TRBV5 and TRBJ2-5; 9 bases line up with TRBD1. The CDR3 length is 15 residues. Looked up from germline, CDR1 is LGHNA and CDR2 is YNLKQL (reference sequence). CDR3 DNA, as far as it was read: TGTGCCAGCAGCCAAGAGGACAGGGGAGGAGAC. Translated, it gives CASSQEDRGGD. The CDR3 as a whole reads CASSQEDRGGDTQYF.

This clone was observed a handful of times. Gene names denote mouse genes. The CDR3 is cut off 4 residues early in the read; its end comes from the germline J gene. The chain recombines TRBV17 with TRBJ2-5; TRBD1 aligns across 9 bases. The CDR3 runs to 14 residues. Germline V gene lookup returns CDR1 MNHDT and CDR2 YYDKIL. The CDR3 sequence: CASSREGQGDTQYF. The covered CDR3 bases are TGTGCTAGCAGTAGAGAAGGACAGGGGGAC.